The sequence of this T cell receptor beta chain was determined in a study of regulatory T cells in long-lasting Graves disease (dated by TCRdb to the early 2020s). For the wider study: Antithyroid drugs had been taken for less than 3 months by newly diagnosed Graves' disease patients. Persistent Graves' disease patients were compared with newly diagnosed Graves' disease patients by peripheral blood TCR sequencing and RNA sequencing. The study was registered as a clinical trial and conducted in China. TCR sequencing covered around 13 persistent and around 20 newly diagnosed Graves' disease patients, around 33 samples in total.

The investigation overall reported the following: Only peripheral blood was studied, because thyroid tissue, the primary lesion, was inaccessible. Compared with newly diagnosed patients, patients with persistent Graves' disease had lower TCR Shannon entropy and fewer highly expanded clones, which suggests clonal expansion. Sequencing and analysis were limited to the TCR beta chain. Patients with persistent disease shared more public clonotypes (fewer than 3,000) than newly diagnosed patients did (966). TRBV28, TRBJ1-2 and TRBJ2-5 were preferentially used in persistent disease, while TRBV20-1 and TRBJ2-1 were favored in newly diagnosed disease. As a limitation, the authors acknowledged that the small sample size may reduce accuracy.

The library was built by means of multiplex PCR. TCRdb lists the instrument as Illumina HiSeq 4000. TCR beta libraries were built with iRepertoire HTBI primers and Arm-PCR amplification of CDR3 regions. Before sequencing, the PCR products went through gel purification. The published analysis was carried out like this. Across samples, about 63 TRBV and 12 to 15 TRBJ segments were identified and used for gene usage analysis of CDR3 amino acid clonotypes. COPE and FqMerger were used to merge filtered high-quality paired reads into contigs. BLAST was used to align contigs to IMGT TRBV, TRBD and TRBJ reference genes, with CDR3 defined following IMGT. Any clonotype with a frequency above 0.1% was classified as a highly expanded clone. Shannon entropy served as the measure of repertoire diversity, while the Gini coefficient captured V-J evenness. A clonotype was considered public if more than one individual shared it. TCRdb's own reprocessing of the public reads used fastp at Q25 and MiXCR and kept productive beta chains. CDR3 protein duplicates are merged, each entry listing the most common genes and DNA. TCRdb's processing, not the authors', yielded these V and J calls. The sample yields 440,000 or so distinct CDR3 sequences; under 15% were counted once. Approximately 16% of the sample belongs to the ten largest clones.

Comment on this clonotype: The target of this receptor is not known. Qualities for individual bases were not recorded, and no much larger clone is one base off.

The germline V gene sets CDR1 to SNHLY and CDR2 to FYNNEI. Counted from cysteine to phenylalanine, this CDR3 has 11 amino acids. The retained sequence is limited to the CDR3, 33 bases, with the frame set at the first base. V is pared back by 8 bases and J by 19 bases, with 18 bases lying between the germline termini. Per the publication, the time point label means: newly diagnosed GD, antithyroid drugs for less than 3 months. For both TCR sequencing and RNA sequencing, RNA was extracted from PBMCs using TRIzol. The diagnosis of Graves' disease was made according to American Thyroid Association guidelines. Recruitment of patients was carried out at an endocrinology department in Xi'an, China. Each patient gave about 9.1 milliliters of peripheral blood, collected in an EDTA anticoagulant tube. Ficoll Paque Plus density gradient separation was used to isolate PBMCs, and no additional T cell sorting was done. An Agilent 2100 Bioanalyzer and agarose gel were used to check RNA quality, while a NanoDrop 2000 measured RNA concentration.

The data were also submitted as part of a second study, on T cells in Graves' hyperthyroidism and ophthalmopathy. As the second study states: Stable Graves' hyperthyroidism was defined as the absence of progression to ophthalmopathy over 18 months of follow-up. Hyperthyroidism patients were newly diagnosed, had a disease duration of under 2 months, and were aged 18 to 65 years. Patients with uncontrolled infections, other autoimmune diseases, pregnancy or lactation were excluded. Diagnoses were established on the basis of clinical symptoms, serum thyroxine and TRAb, thyroid ultrasound, and orbital computed tomography. For the first round of RT-PCR on the TCR CDR3, the HTBI primer set was used together with the Qiagen OneStep RT-PCR kit. Most expanded thyroid clonotypes (frequency above 0.001) were also found in blood, which suggests that blood repertoires may mirror thyroid immune responses. In cross-validation, a model built on a 13 V-J signature told ophthalmopathy apart from stable hyperthyroidism with 85% to 90% sensitivity and around 84% specificity, and in testing the same model reached 80%/75%. In validation, progression to ophthalmopathy was predicted by the model with around 71% sensitivity and just over 72% specificity, a median of approximately 6.5 months before onset. To identify distinguishing TCR V-J signatures, a discovery cohort of some 99 patients was used, comprising some 45 with Graves' ophthalmopathy and around 60 with stable Graves' hyperthyroidism. Prospective prediction of ophthalmopathy was tested in an independent validation cohort of under 20 hyperthyroidism patients and 15 to 17 patients who later progressed to ophthalmopathy. The 100 or so discovery patients were randomly split 7:3 into training and test sets. In more than five Graves' hyperthyroidism patients, the study also compared T-cell repertoires from thyroid tissue with T-cell repertoires from blood. After blood sampling, hyperthyroidism patients were treated with methimazole at a starting dose of 30 mg daily, and ophthalmopathy patients were treated with high-dose intravenous methylprednisolone. Libraries were constructed in a second round of multiplex PCR, after which size selection and purification were performed. Paired-end sequencing of the libraries was performed with 100 bp reads on an Illumina HiSeq2000. Raw data were processed with SOAPnuke, discarding reads with adapters, uncalled bases, mean Phred below 15, or no exact constant-primer or identifier match. COPE v1.2.5 was used to merge the high-quality paired reads, and each unique nucleotide sequence was defined as a clonotype. MiTCR v1.1 was used to align the clonotypes against IMGT TRBV, TRBD and TRBJ reference segments. The analysis included only V-J combinations with a frequency above 0.0001, which together covered 98% to 99.2% of the repertoires. A TCS score was defined as the ratio between F50 (clonal expansion) and ExV (chaos), using BLOSUM62-based TCRdist between CDR3 peptides within each V-J. Welch's t-statistics and random forest reduced roughly 530 V-J features to around 14, which were used in a naive Bayes classifier (R e1071). No statistical method was used to set the sample size in advance, and investigators knew the group allocation. The paper reports TCR Vbeta CDR3 sequencing of some 140 peripheral blood samples: approximately 41 ophthalmopathy, under 80 hyperthyroidism and 17 progressor patients.

This clonotype was obtained from a woman in her twenties or thirties with Graves disease. Donor details come from another sample of the same person, matched by shared clones. The sequence links TRBV2 to TRBJ1-6; 6 matching bases give a weak D call of TRBD1. This specimen was peripheral blood mononuclear cells (PBMCs), taken at new diagnosis, from a patient treated with antithyroid drugs. DNA sequence: TGTGCCAGCGGCTCCCGGACAGCCTTACACTTT. The resulting protein is CASGSRTALHF.